Following are 25 T cell receptor beta chains from one sample sequenced in a study of type 1 and type 2 diabetes patients. The PCR template was genomic DNA. A primer set of 30 forward and 13 reverse primers amplified the CDR3. MiXCR, applied by TCRdb to the multiplex PCR reads, yields one record per CDR3 protein. The repertoire has a few hundred thousand distinct CDR3 sequences, roughly 44% of them found once; the top ten carry about 13%. The sample taken for sequencing was peripheral blood mononuclear cells (PBMCs). Receptor source: a man between 18 and 29 years old with type 2 diabetes.

The chain links TRBV9 to TRBJ1-1; weak D call: TRBD1 (5 bases). The ends were cut back, 5 bases at V and 4 bases at J, with 15 bases in the middle. Germline loops: CDR1 SGDLS, CDR2 YYNGEE. This CDR3 comprises 14 residues. The CDR3 bases are TGTGCCAGCAGTTACAGCGGGGGGGTCACTGAAGCTTTCTTT. This gives the protein CASSYSGGVTEAFF.

This chain links TRBV11-2 with TRBJ2-7; D gene ambiguous. The assigned J gene may be wrong: the sequence end matches TRBJ2-1 better. CDR1 and CDR2 from the germline V gene are SGHAT and FQNNGV. CDR3 length: 10 amino acids. Here the CDR3 reads CASSKREQFF. CDR3 DNA: TGTGCCAGCAGCAAAAGGGAGCAGTTCTTC.

The chain joins TRBV10-3 to TRBJ2-2; D gene ambiguous. CDR3 length: 11 residues. V was shortened by 3 bases and J by 7 bases, with 3 bases between the two germline ends. Germline lookup yields CDR1 ENHRY and CDR2 SYGVKD. The CDR3 loop is CAISDHGELFF. In DNA form, the CDR3 reads TGTGCCATCAGTGATCACGGGGAGCTGTTTTTT.

The J gene is TRBJ1-6, the V gene TRBV12-3 or TRBV12-4; TRBD1 matches at 7 bases. J was trimmed by 4 bases and V by 8 bases; bases with no gene match: 8. The CDR3 spans 15 residues. DNA for the CDR3: TGTGCCAGCTCTCCGACAGGGCGATATAATTCACCCCTCCACTTT. Translating gives CASSPTGRYNSPLHF.

Concerning this clonotype itself: The junction shows a germline mismatch at one end, possibly a read error. The CDR3 spells CASSLGAQETQYF. For the CDR3, the DNA is TGTGCTAGCAGCTTGGGCGCCCAGGAGACCCAGTACTTC. This chain connects TRBV7-7 to TRBJ2-5, with D uncertain. CDR1 SSHAT and CDR2 FNYEAQ come from the germline V gene (reference sequence). The CDR3 extends over 13 amino acids. Full variable domain (remainder filled in from reference TRBV7-7 and TRBJ2-5): GAGVSQSPRYKVTKRGQDVTLRCDPISSHATLYWYQQALGQGPEFLTYFNYEAQPDKSGLPSDRFSAERPEGSISTLTIQRTEQRDSAMYRCASSLGAQETQYFGPGTRLLVL.

This clonotype was picked up a small number of times. V usage is TRBV10-3 and J usage is TRBJ1-2; TRBD1 matches 9 bases. The CDR3 length is 16 residues. The ends lost 1 base at V and 5 bases at J; junction bases unmatched: 8. In germline, CDR1 is ENHRY, CDR2 SYGVKD. CDR3: CAISELLRDRVYGYTF. CDR3 nucleotides: TGTGCCATCAGTGAGTTACTCCGGGACAGGGTATATGGCTACACCTTC.

This clonotype was observed a few times. The V gene is TRBV20-1, the J gene TRBJ2-7; 11 positions match TRBD2. V gave up 5 bases and J gave up 3 bases; unmatched junction bases: 6. This CDR3 has 14 residues. Germline CDR1 is DFQATT and CDR2 is SNEGSKA (reference sequence). In nucleotides, the CDR3 is TGCAGTGCTCCCACTAGCGGGAGTTTCTACGAGCAGTACTTC. It translates to CSAPTSGSFYEQYF.

J is TRBJ1-1 and V is TRBV5-1, with D possibly matching TRBD1 (5 bases). The CDR3 sequence is 13 residues long. Germline V gene data show CDR1 as SGHRS and CDR2 as YFSETQ. V dropped 5 bases and J dropped 4 bases, with 12 bases sitting between them. In nucleotides, the CDR3 is TGCGCCAGCAGAGCCGGGGGGATCACTGAAGCTTTCTTT. Its translation is CASRAGGITEAFF.

The chain uses TRBV24-1 and TRBJ2-1; weak D call: TRBD1 (6 bases). V lost 2 bases, J lost 8 bases, and 27 bases lay in between. The CDR3 covers 19 residues. Germline V gene lookup returns CDR1 KGHDR and CDR2 SFDVKD. The CDR3 DNA is TGTGCCACCAGTGATTCTAAGGCGTCGGACAGACCTAGGCCTGATGAGCAGTTCTTC. As protein: CATSDSKASDRPRPDEQFF.

The gene calls are TRBV11-3 and TRBJ2-7, with D perhaps TRBD1 or TRBD2 (5 bases each). Germline CDR1 reads SGHNT; CDR2 reads YENEEA. Trimming cost V 6 bases and J 7 bases, with 10 bases left between them. CDR3 length: 11 residues. CDR3 loop: CASRWDGEQYF. The CDR3, as DNA: TGTGCCAGCAGGTGGGACGGGGAGCAGTACTTC.

The rearrangement uses TRBV2 and TRBJ2-3, with 10 bases fitting TRBD2. The CDR3 length is 16 residues. Germline CDR1 reads SNHLY; CDR2 reads FYNNEI. With 6 bases clipped from V and 2 bases from J, the junction kept 8 bases outside the gene matches. The CDR3 reads CASSLGLAAATDTQYF. Written as DNA, the CDR3 is TGTGCCAGCAGCCTCGGACTAGCGGCAGCCACAGATACGCAGTATTTT.

The V call is TRBV11-1, the J call TRBJ1-2; 11 nucleotides line up with TRBD1. This CDR3 is built from 15 residues. V shed 4 bases and J 5 bases; nucleotides not matched to a gene: 6. Looked up from germline, CDR1 is SGHAT and CDR2 is FQDESV (reference sequence). The CDR3 spells CASSSRTGGGYGYTF. The CDR3 bases are TGTGCCAGCAGCTCTCGGACAGGGGGCGGATATGGCTACACCTTC.

This chain links TRBV20-1 with TRBJ1-2; 11 bases match TRBD1. This CDR3 region has 14 residues. Germline V gene data show CDR1 as DFQATT and CDR2 as SNEGSKA (reference sequence). J gave up 4 bases and V 4 bases, and 5 bases lay outside the gene matches. The CDR3 coding sequence is TGCAGTGCTATACCGGGACAGGGGGTCTATGGCTACACCTTC. Protein sequence: CSAIPGQGVYGYTF.

The chain recombines TRBV5-5 with TRBJ2-2; D not certain. V lost 2 bases to trimming and J lost 8 bases, with 16 bases between them. The CDR3 contains 15 residues. From germline, CDR1 is SGHKS and CDR2 YYEKEE (reference sequence). CDR3 sequence: CASSFQTELNGELFF. The CDR3 DNA sequence: TGTGCCAGCAGCTTTCAAACGGAGCTGAATGGGGAGCTGTTTTTT.

This chain links TRBV19 with TRBJ2-1, with D unclear. The germline gives CDR1 LNHDA, CDR2 SQIVND (reference sequence). CDR3 length: 13 amino acids. Trimming took off 3 bases at V and 8 bases at J, with 11 bases between the two ends. CDR3 sequence reads: CASSIISFDEQFF. CDR3 DNA: TGTGCCAGTAGTATCATTAGTTTCGATGAGCAGTTCTTC.

The V gene is TRBV24-1, the J gene TRBJ2-1; 7 nucleotides agree with TRBD1. V shed 3 bases, J shed 3 bases, and the junction held 7 bases outside the gene matches. The V gene's germline CDR1 is KGHDR and CDR2 SFDVKD. The CDR3 spans 16 residues. CDR3 region: CATSDRGQLNYNEQFF. CDR3 DNA sequence: TGTGCCACCAGTGATCGGGGACAGCTGAACTACAATGAGCAGTTCTTC.

The V and J genes are TRBV7-3 and TRBJ2-6, with a possible D match to TRBD1 (6 bases). Germline assignment: CDR1 SGHTA and CDR2 FQGTGA. Trimming stripped 5 bases from V and 4 bases from J, with 15 bases between. The CDR3 loop spans 16 amino acids. The CDR3 region has the DNA TGTGCCAGCAGCCCGATACAGGGTTCAGGGGCCAACGTCCTGACTTTC. As protein: CASSPIQGSGANVLTF.

This clonotype was detected only a few times. The V call is TRBV10-1, the J call TRBJ2-1; D perhaps matches TRBD1 (5 bases). The CDR3 runs to 14 residues. V was trimmed by 2 bases and J by 0 bases, leaving 5 bases between them. In germline, CDR1 is WNHNN, CDR2 SYGVQD (reference sequence). Here the CDR3 DNA reads TGCGCCAGCAGTGAGGACAGCTCCTACAATGAGCAGTTCTTC. It encodes CASSEDSSYNEQFF.

The CDR3 loop is CASSLGRHADPSEQYF. DNA for the CDR3: TGTGCCAGCTCACTCGGGAGACATGCCGACCCCTCCGAGCAGTACTTC. This chain joins TRBV18 and TRBJ2-7; tentative D call: TRBD2 (6 bases). CDR1 and CDR2 (germline): KGHSH, LQKENI. Trimming cost V 4 bases and J 6 bases, with 22 bases left between them. CDR3 length equals 16 residues.

The gene calls are TRBV20-1 and TRBJ2-1, with D perhaps assigned TRBD1 or TRBD2 (5 bases each). V lost 1 base and J lost 15, with 16 bases in between. The germline V gene has CDR1 DFQATT and CDR2 SNEGSKA (reference sequence). CDR3 length: 12 residues. DNA of the CDR3: TGCAGTGCTAGAGTTGGGACCCCCAGGCCGTTCTTC. It translates to CSARVGTPRPFF.

This clonotype was found a few times. The genes are TRBV2 and TRBJ1-4; D is uncertain. Trimming cost V 8 bases and J 4 bases, with 8 bases left between them. Per germline, CDR1 SNHLY and CDR2 FYNNEI. CDR3 size: 12 residues. For the CDR3, the DNA is TGTGCCAGCCGGGTCCTTAATGAAAAACTGTTTTTT. Its protein product is CASRVLNEKLFF.

CDR3 sequence reads: CASRQQTGERYGYTF. Here the CDR3 DNA reads TGTGCCAGTCGACAACAGACAGGGGAGAGGTATGGCTACACCTTC. The V call is TRBV19, the J call TRBJ1-2, with 8 bases aligning to TRBD1. The CDR3 length is 15 residues. Germline values: CDR1 LNHDA, CDR2 SQIVND (reference sequence). After removal of 8 bases from V and 5 bases from J, the junction contained 13 bases not matched to a gene.

A note on this clonotype: The junction departs from germline at one end; a sequencing error may be responsible. This chain connects TRBV5-1 to TRBJ2-7; no clear D gene. The CDR3 is 12 amino acids. CDR1 SGHRS and CDR2 YFSETQ come from the germline V gene. The CDR3 region is CASSMGRYEQYF. The CDR3 DNA reads as TGTGCCAGCAGCATGGGAAGATACGAGCAGTACTTC.

This clonotype was seen ten or more times. The chain carries TRBV14 and TRBJ2-5, with D perhaps TRBD1 or TRBD2 (5 bases each). Germline CDR1 SGHDN, CDR2 FVKESK. There are 13 residues in the CDR3. V was trimmed by 4 bases and J by 5 bases, leaving 11 bases between them. This CDR3 is CASSPGRWETQYF. CDR3 sequence (DNA): TGTGCCAGCAGCCCGGGGCGCTGGGAGACCCAGTACTTC.

V usage is TRBV2 and J usage is TRBJ2-7, with TRBD1 matching over 7 bases. Germline CDR1 SNHLY, CDR2 FYNNEI. This CDR3 is built from 14 residues. The V and J ends lost 6 bases and 4 bases, in that order; junction bases with no gene match: 9. CDR3 region: CASRRQGKFYEQYF. In DNA form, the CDR3 reads TGTGCCAGCAGAAGACAGGGCAAATTTTACGAGCAGTACTTC.